These 9 T cell receptor beta chains share one sample of origin, sequenced in a study of post-analysis software for immune sequencing data (dated by TCRdb to the mid-2010s). Library preparation employed PCR. TCRdb names Illumina HiSeq 2500 as the instrument used. To reduce PCR and sequencing biases, unique molecular identifiers were built into the TCR beta cDNA libraries. TCRdb reprocessed the public reads (quality trimming at Q25 with fastp, clone calling with MiXCR) and kept in-frame beta chains. Entries that share a CDR3 protein sequence are merged under the most common genes and DNA. The sample contains roughly 670,000 distinct CDR3 sequences, 59% of them found a single time. The ten top clones hold around 11% of the sample. Their target antigens are unknown. Broader findings and caveats from the paper: Patients showed significantly higher frequencies than controls for about 5 TRBV segments, among them TRBV5-6, TRBV5-1 and TRBV20-1.

The sample consisted of blood. The source of these receptors is a girl aged 2 to 10 with multiple sclerosis.

V and J are TRBV5-6 and TRBJ2-7, with D perhaps given as TRBD1 or TRBD2 (5 bases each). The J call may be in error: the DNA end matches TRBJ2-5 better. The germline V gene has CDR1 SGHDT and CDR2 YYEEEE. This CDR3 has 13 residues. The chain's CDR3 is CASSRGFEKTQYF. The DNA for the CDR3 is TGTGCCAGCTCGAGGGGATTTGAAAAGACCCAGTACTTC.

The chain combines TRBV5-1 with TRBJ2-5, with 8 bases aligning to TRBD1. Germline loops: CDR1 SGHRS, CDR2 YFSETQ. Trimming took 4 bases from V and 2 from J; bases not matched to a gene: 4. The CDR3 is 14 residues long. The CDR3 sequence is CASSTGQGQETQYF. The DNA of the CDR3 is TGCGCCAGCAGCACCGGACAGGGTCAAGAGACCCAGTACTTC. Filled out from reference TRBV5-1 and TRBJ2-5, the complete variable domain reads KAGVTQTPRYLIKTRGQQVTLSCSPISGHRSVSWYQQTPGQGLQFLFEYFSETQRNKGNFPGRFSGRQFSNSRSEMNVSTLELGDSALYLCASSTGQGQETQYFGPGTRLLVL.

The rearrangement joins TRBV15 to TRBJ2-4, with 11 bases matching TRBD2. Near its end, the DNA agrees better with TRBJ2-7, so the J call may be wrong. CDR3 size: 16 residues. Looked up from germline, CDR1 is LNHNV and CDR2 is YYDKDF (reference sequence). The CDR3 coding sequence is TGTGCCACCAGCAGAGAATTAGCGGGAGGGAAATACGAGCAGTACTTC. Its translation: CATSRELAGGKYEQYF.

The rearrangement links TRBV7-2 to TRBJ1-2, with D possibly being TRBD1 (6 bases). CDR3 length: 13 residues. The ends were cut back, 7 bases at V and 4 bases at J, with 13 bases in the middle. The germline gives CDR1 SGHTA, CDR2 FQGNSA. This CDR3 reads CASNVDRFYGYTF. The CDR3 coding sequence is TGTGCCAGCAACGTTGACAGGTTCTATGGCTACACCTTC.

This clonotype was seen a handful of times. This sequence joins TRBV29-1 and TRBJ1-2; possibly TRBD1 for D (6 bases). The CDR3 extends over 12 amino acids. The V gene lost 7 bases and the J gene lost 8 bases, with 17 bases spanning the gap. Germline V gene lookup returns CDR1 SQVTM and CDR2 ANQGSEA. The CDR3 DNA is TGCAGCGCCCAACAGGGTGTGGAGGGCTACACCTTC. The encoded protein is CSAQQGVEGYTF.

This clonotype was seen a few times. The chain carries TRBV10-3 and TRBJ1-6; D not certain. Germline-derived CDR1 and CDR2 are ENHRY and SYGVKD. This CDR3 comprises 16 residues. The V and J ends lost 0 bases and 1 base respectively, with 7 bases between them. CDR3 protein: CAISESGLSYNSPLHF. CDR3 DNA sequence: TGTGCCATCAGTGAGTCCGGGTTGTCCTATAATTCACCCCTCCACTTT.

The rearrangement links TRBV7-2 to TRBJ1-2; a possible D gene is TRBD1 (5 bases). In germline, CDR1 is SGHTA, CDR2 FQGNSA. CDR3 length: 18 amino acids. With 1 base removed from V and 3 bases from J, the gap between germline ends came to 21 bases. The CDR3 spells CASSLVSGPLPPDYGYTF. The CDR3 DNA is TGTGCCAGCAGCTTAGTTTCAGGGCCCCTTCCCCCGGACTATGGCTACACCTTC.

The chain carries TRBV20-1 and TRBJ2-3; D uncertain. Between the trimmed V and J ends, which lost 3 bases and 6 bases, there was a span of 7 bases. Germline CDR1 DFQATT, CDR2 SNEGSKA (reference sequence). The CDR3 spans 11 residues. This CDR3 is CSARMGDTQYF. The CDR3 region has the DNA TGCAGTGCTAGGATGGGGGATACGCAGTATTTT.

The chain is built from TRBV10-3 and TRBJ2-2, with 10 bases fitting TRBD1. CDR3 length equals 16 residues. V lost 6 bases, J lost 4 bases, and 8 bases stayed unmatched. Germline CDR1 is ENHRY and CDR2 is SYGVKD. CDR3 in DNA: TGTGCCATCAGACCAGACAGGGGGCGCAGCACCGGGGAGCTGTTTTTT. Amino acids: CAIRPDRGRSTGELFF.